This T cell receptor beta chain was recorded in a study of shared clonotypes between healthy human individuals. Study results and limitations: Non-shared clonotypes showed lower generation probabilities than clonotypes common to all four donors.

TCRdb's copy holds only in-frame clones and misses some; the assay was immunoSEQ multiplex PCR. The sample consists of 1.5 million to 1.9 million clones, around 98% of them appearing once. A note on this clone: Its antigen remains unidentified.

Between the trimmed V and J ends, which lost 3 bases and 1 base, there was a span of 11 bases. The CDR3 contains 14 residues. Germline V gene data show CDR1 as SGDLS and CDR2 as YYNGEE. This clonotype originated in a man under 40 in good health. Sequenced input: naive CD4+ T cells sorted from blood. Documented subset: CD45RA+ positively selected. The rearrangement joins TRBV9 to TRBJ2-7, with a tentative D call TRBD1 (6 bases). The CDR3 DNA reads TGTGCCAGCAGCGACAGGGCGACGTCCTACGAGCAGTACTTC. Translation: CASSDRATSYEQYF.